The rows below give T cell receptor beta chains drawn from one sample of a study of shared clonotypes between healthy human individuals. Profiling relied on immunoSEQ multiplex PCR, and the TCRdb table lists in-frame clones only, not all of them. The profile shows roughly 1.5 million clones, 98% of them singletons. Sequencing was done on a sample of naive CD4+ T cells sorted from blood. The receptors stem from a man aged 25-45 years in good health. The conserved cysteine and the conserved F or W are not part of the CDR3 here. Rows may omit the clone size; those that give it use once, few, many or a size class.

j_gene,len,v_gene,abundance,CDR3aa
TRBJ2-1,16,TRBV14,NA,ASSQDLVGGGSYNEQF
TRBJ1-4,11,TRBV5-1,NA,ASSLVGFGKLF
TRBJ2-2,12,TRBV7-2,NA,ASSLAVANGELF
TRBJ2-7,13,TRBV7-8,NA,ASSLVFGSSYEQY
TRBJ1-2,16,TRBV7-2,NA,ASSLRGGVSKAGYGYT
TRBJ2-5,11,TRBV7-9,NA,ASSLGTQETQY
TRBJ2-5,13,TRBV18,NA,ASSQIGVPQETQY
TRBJ1-1,10,TRBV28,NA,ASSRRNTEAF
TRBJ1-1,16,TRBV21-1,NA,ASSKRRGRRMGNTEAF
TRBJ2-7,13,TRBV7-6,NA,ASSLSTQGTYEQY
TRBJ2-3,12,TRBV10-3,NA,AISVWGVSNTQY
TRBJ2-5,12,TRBV5-4,NA,ASSLGKREETQY
TRBJ2-7,14,TRBV4-1,NA,ASSLSAGTGTYEQY
TRBJ1-2,11,TRBV7-3,NA,ASSLGQRDGYT
TRBJ2-1,14,TRBV5-4,NA,ASSPPRGASYNEQF
TRBJ2-5,14,TRBV5-4,NA,ASSFAGASGGETQY
TRBJ2-4,14,TRBV9,NA,ASSVGEVLAKNIQY
TRBJ1-1,16,TRBV5-1,NA,ASSLTGGWTGMNTEAF
TRBJ2-7,9,TRBV14,once,ASSQEREQY
TRBJ2-3,14,TRBV2,NA,ASSRLAGTSTDTQY
TRBJ2-3,13,TRBV4-3,NA,ASSLGLAGTDTQY
TRBJ2-5,12,TRBV6-6,NA,ASSYSTQIETQY
TRBJ2-7,12,TRBV29-1,NA,SVPGPGQKYEQY
TRBJ2-6,13,TRBV7-3,NA,ASSLYISGANVLT
TRBJ2-7,13,TRBV9,NA,ASSVAGGKDYEQY
TRBJ2-3,12,TRBV7-9,NA,ASSQGQGVDTQY
TRBJ2-7,11,TRBV5-1,NA,ASSPGGAREQY
TRBJ1-1,13,TRBV4-3,NA,ASSLVRSGPTEAF
TRBJ2-5,12,TRBV5-1,NA,ASSLTAGGETQY
TRBJ2-1,13,TRBV6-6,NA,ASSYPTGAANEQF
TRBJ2-6,12,TRBV5-1,NA,ASSSNSGANVLT
TRBJ1-2,12,TRBV28,NA,ASSLTAPNYGYT
TRBJ2-5,12,TRBV7-2,NA,ASSLSRVQETQY
TRBJ2-3,14,TRBV18,NA,ASSPRLAGVGDTQY
TRBJ2-5,13,TRBV28,NA,ASLWSTGGAETQY
TRBJ1-3,14,TRBV18,NA,ASSPPGMSSGNTIY
TRBJ2-7,14,TRBV6-5,once,ASSYSGNSWSYEQY
TRBJ1-4,12,TRBV6-1,NA,ATDETGQREKLF
TRBJ2-3,11,TRBV7-9,NA,ASRGPYTDTQY
TRBJ2-3,12,TRBV2,NA,ASKTSRSTDTQY
TRBJ2-7,13,TRBV7-2,NA,ASSLWTSGTYEQY